A selection of T cell receptor beta chains follows, all from one sample in a study of tumor-infiltrating lymphocytes in primary liver carcinoma. From the multiplex PCR reads, TCRdb called clonotypes with MiXCR, one entry per CDR3 protein. Of roughly 330,000 distinct CDR3 sequences in the sample, about 61% are singletons; the top ten hold about 6.1%. The sample consisted of peripheral blood. The receptors were sampled from a man aged 40-50 years with primary liver carcinoma and hepatitis B virus infection. Each CDR3 is given with its conserved first and last residue. D genes are given only for firm matches. Not every row has a clone size; where given, it reads once, few, many or a size class.

>TRBJ2-2|13|TRBV11-2|.|.
TGTACCAGCAGCTTAGTTCAGGGCGGGGAGCTGTTTTTT
CTSSLVQGGELFF
>TRBJ2-7|12|TRBV11-2|.|medium-sized
TGTGCCAGCAGCTTAATCTGGGGCGAGCAGTACTTC
CASSLIWGEQYF
>TRBJ1-1|11|TRBV2|.|.
TGTGCCAGCAAAGGAGGGTCTGAAGCTTTCTTT
CASKGGSEAFF
>TRBJ1-3|15|TRBV28|TRBD1|.
TGTGCCAGCAGCCTCGGGACAGGGATTGGAAACACCATATATTTT
CASSLGTGIGNTIYF
>TRBJ2-2|16|TRBV4-1|TRBD1|.
TGCGCCAGCAATGATCTGGACAGGGGGTTAACCGAGGAGCTGCTTTTT
CASNDLDRGLTEELLF
>TRBJ1-1|13|TRBV6-6|.|many
TGTGCCAGCAGTCCCAGGGCGAACACTGAAGCTTTCTTT
CASSPRANTEAFF
>TRBJ2-5|17|TRBV4-1|.|.
TGCGCCAGCAGCCAGCTTCCCGGCGCAGCGGCGGAAGAGACCCAGTACTTC
CASSQLPGAAAEETQYF
>TRBJ2-3|15|TRBV28|TRBD2|.
TGTGCCAGCAGTTTTAGTCGGGAGGGCACAGATACGCAGTATTTT
CASSFSREGTDTQYF
>TRBJ1-1|18|TRBV6-6|.|.
TGTACCAACAGACGTGACTTTCTGGGGGGGCGTAAGAACACTGAAGCTTTCTTT
CTNRRDFLGGRKNTEAFF
>TRBJ2-7|17|TRBV4-1|.|many
TGCGCCAGCAGCCAAGATCAAGACAGGCGAAGCTCCTACGAGCAGTACTTC
CASSQDQDRRSSYEQYF
>TRBJ2-7|14|TRBV28|.|.
TGTGCCAACAACCCGTCCGGGATCCGCTTGGAGCAGTACTTC
CANNPSGIRLEQYF
>TRBJ1-1|14|TRBV4-1|.|.
TGCGCCAGCAGCTCCTCGCCAGGGAACACTGAAGCTTTCTTT
CASSSSPGNTEAFF
>TRBJ1-5|14|TRBV18|.|once
TGTGTCAGCTCAGAGACAGGACGGGATCAGCCCCAGCATTTT
CVSSETGRDQPQHF
>TRBJ2-3|14|TRBV11-2|TRBD2|.
TGCGCCAGCAGAGCGGGATCCAGCACAGATACGCAGTATTTT
CASRAGSSTDTQYF
>TRBJ2-2|17|TRBV5-1|.|.
TGCGCCAGCAGCTTGTTTTTAGGGTTGATGTGGCCCGGGGAGCTGTTTTTT
CASSLFLGLMWPGELFF
>TRBJ2-7|15|TRBV11-2|.|.
TGTGCCAGCAGCTGGGGAAGGTGTCACGGAGAGGAGCAGTACTTC
CASSWGRCHGEEQYF
>TRBJ2-1|19|TRBV11-2|TRBD2|.
TGCGCCAGCAGCTTGCGTACTAGCGTGACTCTGAGCTCCTGCAATGAGCAGTTCTTC
CASSLRTSVTLSSCNEQFF
>TRBJ1-5|14|TRBV11-2|.|.
TGTGCCTGCAGCATTGGACGTATCAATCAGCCCCAGCATTTT
CACSIGRINQPQHF
>TRBJ2-7|13|TRBV30|.|.
TGTGCCTGGAGTGTAGGCCAAGCCTACGAGCAGTACTTC
CAWSVGQAYEQYF
>TRBJ2-2|16|TRBV27|.|.
TGTGCCAGCAGAGGTCTGGGGGGAGGGAACACCGGGGAGCTGTTTTTT
CASRGLGGGNTGELFF
>TRBJ1-5|14|TRBV10-3|TRBD1|many
TGTGCCATCAGTACTGACAGGGGTAATCAGCCCCAGCATTTT
CAISTDRGNQPQHF